The T cell receptor (beta chain) described here comes from a study of cytotoxic CD8 clonotypes in ibrutinib-treated CLL. Study observations and caveats: Clonality rose at ibrutinib response and fell back toward baseline at progression. Pretreatment clonality was elevated relative to age-matched healthy donors and paralleled circulating CD8+ T-cell counts. Samples from sustained-remission and progressing patients were taken at different times.

The V gene lost 2 bases and the J gene lost 0 bases, with 7 bases spanning the gap. The CDR3 is 14 amino acids. In germline, CDR1 is MNHNY, CDR2 SVGAGI (reference sequence). Worth noting for this clone: What it binds is unknown.

Depth targeted 1 in 200,000 to 1 in 1 million T cells, averaging roughly 9.3x coverage per clonotype. TCRdb's table, derived via immunoSEQ multiplex PCR, lists solely in-frame clones and lacks some. Among 150,000 to 200,000 clones listed, 88% were seen once. The TCR sequence derives from a human donor with chronic lymphocytic leukemia. The J gene is TRBJ1-1, the V gene TRBV6-6; D perhaps matches TRBD1 (5 bases). This specimen consisted of PBMCs, obtained at disease progression, from a patient treated with ibrutinib. CDR3 region: CASSYRTMNTEAFF. The CDR3 DNA follows: TGTGCCAGCAGTTACCGGACAATGAACACTGAAGCTTTCTTT.